The clone carrying this T cell receptor beta chain was detected only once. The antigen remains undetermined. The sample originates from a study of T-cell reconstitution after alpha-beta-depleted transplantation in children. The study, taken as a whole, reports: From newly produced T cells came most of the T-cell counts and diversity one year after transplant. Recipient T cells and thymic progenitors that survived gave rise to the high TCRbeta diversity observed at day 60 in some patients. The study reportedly traced alpha-beta T cells about two months after transplant to several hundred expanded graft clones.

The CDR3 totals 14 residues. Germline V lookup: CDR1 DFQATT, CDR2 SNEGSKA (reference sequence). V lost 5 bases and J lost 3; bases outside the gene matches: 9. Using unique molecular identifiers, the investigators prepared the TCRbeta library. TCRdb processed the PCR reads anew with MiXCR; each CDR3 protein has one entry. This sample carries 550,000 to 800,000 distinct CDR3 sequences, about an eighth of them seen once, and the ten largest clones take 0.75% to 0.85%. This receptor was identified in a girl aged 2 to 10 with congenital amegakaryocytic thrombocytopenia, due to receive a stem cell transplant. The V gene is TRBV20-1, the J gene TRBJ2-7; TRBD2 agrees at 8 bases. The source material was PBMCs, sampled before TCRalphabeta/CD19-depleted stem cell transplant. The CDR3 loop reads CSALTSGGDYEQYF. In nucleotides, the CDR3 is TGCAGTGCTCTGACCTCCGGGGGGGACTACGAGCAGTACTTC.